These 21 T cell receptor beta chains originate from one sample sequenced in a study of shared clonotypes between healthy human individuals. Profiled with immunoSEQ multiplex PCR; TCRdb holds only in-frame clones, not every one. Counted here are hundreds of thousands of clones, roughly 72% occurring once; the ten biggest clones make up more than 10%. The sequenced material came from PBMCs. Receptor source: a woman aged 40 to 49 in good health. Some clones in this sample may be carry-over from other donors' samples.

The chain joins TRBV19 to TRBJ2-3; D possibly corresponds to TRBD1 (5 bases). The CDR3 is 16 amino acids. Trimming shortened V by 8 bases and J by 0 bases, and 18 bases separated the two germline ends. The V gene's germline CDR1 is LNHDA and CDR2 SQIVND (reference sequence). CDR3 sequence reads: CASAWQGKVSTDTQYF. The CDR3 region has the DNA TGTGCCAGTGCCTGGCAGGGAAAGGTTAGCACAGATACGCAGTATTTT.

The chain couples TRBV10-3 to TRBJ1-2, with a weak D call TRBD1 (6 bases). Germline CDR1 reads ENHRY; CDR2 reads SYGVKD. This CDR3 comprises 12 residues. Trimming cost V 2 bases and J 6 bases, with 7 bases left between them. CDR3 coding DNA: TGTGCCATCAGTGAGAGGGGGGATGGCTACACCTTC. It specifies CAISERGDGYTF.

J is TRBJ2-7 and V is TRBV5-4; TRBD1 agrees at 12 bases. Germline lookup yields CDR1 SGHNT and CDR2 YYREEE (reference sequence). This CDR3 is 17 amino acids long. Trimming at V came to 4 bases and at J to 2 bases, leaving 10 bases not matched to a gene. In DNA, the CDR3 is TGTGCCAGCAGCCCCCGGGGGGGACAGGGGGCCACCTACGAGCAGTACTTC. Its translation is CASSPRGGQGATYEQYF.

The V call is TRBV19, the J call TRBJ1-5; D is unresolved. Trimming shortened V by 3 bases and J by 6 bases, and 9 bases separated the two germline ends. CDR1 and CDR2 (germline): LNHDA, SQIVND (reference sequence). The CDR3 covers 13 residues. This chain's CDR3 is CASSIGLSQPQHF. CDR3 coding DNA: TGTGCCAGTAGTATTGGGTTGAGTCAGCCCCAGCATTTT.

CDR3 sequence (DNA): TGTGCCAGCAGTGAAGGGAGTTACCAAGAGACCCAGTACTTC. As protein: CASSEGSYQETQYF. The chain carries TRBV2 and TRBJ2-5; D unclear. This CDR3 has 14 residues. The ends were cut back, 1 base at V and 0 bases at J, with 6 bases in the middle. Germline lookup yields CDR1 SNHLY and CDR2 FYNNEI.

The V and J genes are TRBV6-1 and TRBJ2-1, with 8 bases fitting TRBD2. Germline loops: CDR1 MNHNS, CDR2 SASEGT. The CDR3 covers 13 residues. After removal of 6 bases from V and 3 bases from J, the junction contained 1 base not matched to a gene. The CDR3 bases are TGTGCCAGCAGCACTAGCGGCTACAATGAGCAGTTCTTC. The encoded protein is CASSTSGYNEQFF.

The V call is TRBV29-1, the J call TRBJ2-7; no firm D call. The V end was cut by 5 bases, the J end by 3 bases, with 11 bases between. CDR3 length equals 12 residues. Germline V lookup: CDR1 SQVTM, CDR2 ANQGSEA. For the CDR3, the DNA is TGCAGCGTTCGACTCGGGCGCTACGAGCAGTACTTC. Translation gives CSVRLGRYEQYF.

The count of this clone is one. This sequence joins TRBV27 and TRBJ1-1; D possibly corresponds to TRBD1 (5 bases). V lost 5 bases to trimming and J lost 3 bases, with 10 bases between them. Germline CDR1 and CDR2: MNHEY and SMNVEV (reference sequence). This CDR3 contains 13 residues. The CDR3 DNA follows: TGTGCCAGCAGTACACAGGTTTACACTGAAGCTTTCTTT. This translates into CASSTQVYTEAFF.

V gene TRBV6-5 combines with J gene TRBJ2-7; the match to TRBD2 covers 12 bases. The germline V gene encodes CDR1 MNHEY and CDR2 SVGAGI. V was clipped by 10 bases and J by 1 base; unmatched bases: 5. The CDR3 runs to 14 residues. The CDR3 sequence: CATGLAGPSYEQYF. The CDR3 region has the DNA TGTGCCACCGGACTAGCGGGGCCATCCTACGAGCAGTACTTC.

This chain connects TRBV19 to TRBJ1-1, with D possibly TRBD1 on 5 matching bases. V was shortened by 9 bases and J by 4 bases, with 18 bases between the two germline ends. The CDR3 runs 14 residues. Per germline, CDR1 LNHDA and CDR2 SQIVND (reference sequence). This CDR3 is CASRTEGGGTEAFF. The DNA of the CDR3 is TGTGCCAGCCGAACCGAGGGTGGGGGCACTGAAGCTTTCTTT.

This chain links TRBV6-6 with TRBJ1-5, with 7 bases identical to TRBD1. V was clipped by 7 bases and J by 3 bases; unmatched bases: 3. The germline CDR1 and CDR2 sequences are MNHNY and SVGAGI (reference sequence). This CDR3 is built from 13 residues. The CDR3 reads CASTQGFNQPQHF. The CDR3 DNA reads as TGTGCCAGCACACAGGGGTTCAATCAGCCCCAGCATTTT.

This chain connects TRBV28 to TRBJ2-1; 8 bases line up with TRBD2. J gave up 5 bases and V 7 bases, and 13 bases lay outside the gene matches. The CDR3 consists of 16 residues. In germline, CDR1 is MDHEN, CDR2 SYDVKM. CDR3 coding DNA: TGTGCCAGCATTACGGCCGGGAGGGCCGTGGACAATGAGCAGTTCTTC. It encodes CASITAGRAVDNEQFF.

Concerning this clone: Other nucleotide sequences in the sample specify the same CDR3. V and J are TRBV2 and TRBJ1-1; D is perhaps TRBD1 (6 bases). This CDR3 is 14 amino acids long. V dropped 2 bases and J dropped 7 bases, with 14 bases sitting between them. Germline V gene sequence: CDR1 SNHLY, CDR2 FYNNEI. In DNA, the CDR3 is TGTGCCAGCAGTGAACGCACCGGAGGGGGTGAAGCTTTCTTT. Residues: CASSERTGGGEAFF.

This chain joins TRBV18 and TRBJ2-1; D is perhaps TRBD1 (6 bases). Trimming pared 6 bases from V and 7 bases from J, leaving 13 bases between. CDR1 is KGHSH, CDR2 LQKENI, per germline. The CDR3 loop spans 13 amino acids. CDR3 in DNA: TGTGCCAGCTCGTCGACCAGGGGAAATGAGCAGTTCTTC. The encoded protein is CASSSTRGNEQFF.

The V call is TRBV28, the J call TRBJ2-6; 9 bases map to TRBD1. Trimming at V came to 6 bases and at J to 3 bases, leaving 6 bases not matched to a gene. The CDR3 is 16 residues long. The germline gives CDR1 MDHEN, CDR2 SYDVKM. Here the CDR3 reads CASRDRGVVGANVLTF. The DNA for the CDR3 is TGTGCCAGCAGGGACAGGGGAGTAGTTGGGGCCAACGTCCTGACTTTC. Supplemented by reference TRBV28 and TRBJ2-6, the full variable domain reads DVKVTQSSRYLVKRTGEKVFLECVQDMDHENMFWYRQDPGLGLRLIYFSYDVKMKEKGDIPEGYSVSREKKERFSLILESASTNQTSMYLCASRDRGVVGANVLTFGAGSRLTVL.

Turning to this clone: Other DNA sequences in this sample translate to the same CDR3. The rearrangement links TRBV2 to TRBJ2-5, with D unclear. This CDR3 comprises 11 residues. Germline CDR1 is SNHLY and CDR2 is FYNNEI. V was cut by 6 bases and J by 0 bases, with 2 bases left in between. CDR3 loop: CASRYQETQYF. For the CDR3, the DNA is TGTGCCAGCAGATACCAAGAGACCCAGTACTTC.

The J gene is TRBJ2-5, the V gene TRBV6-1; D uncertain. Germline loops: CDR1 MNHNS, CDR2 SASEGT. Deletions cut 5 bases from V and 0 bases from J, with 10 bases between. CDR3 length: 14 residues. The CDR3 DNA sequence: TGTGCCAGCAGTAAAGGACCGGACCAAGAGACCCAGTACTTC. This gives the protein CASSKGPDQETQYF.

Concerning this clone: Since a far larger clone is one base different, this is likely a read error. The sample holds other DNA sequences that translate to the same CDR3. This chain uses TRBV6-4 with TRBJ2-7, with D perhaps TRBD2 (5 bases). Germline V CDR1 and CDR2: MRHNA, SNTAGT. CDR3 length equals 15 residues. CDR3 nucleotides: TGTGCCAGCAGTGAGGAGGCCGGAGAGGGAAACGAACAGTACTTC. As protein: CASSEEAGEGNEQYF.

A note on this clone: The sample carries other DNA sequences with the same CDR3. The rearrangement links TRBV6-5 to TRBJ2-7; D possibly uses TRBD1 or TRBD2 (5 bases each). This CDR3 spans 12 amino acids. Germline V gives CDR1 MNHEY, CDR2 SVGAGI. Trimming left V 6 bases short and J 2 bases short, with 8 bases between. The chain's CDR3 is CASRGTTYEQYF. CDR3 DNA sequence: TGTGCCAGCAGGGGGACCACCTACGAGCAGTACTTC.

The chain carries TRBV5-1 and TRBJ1-1, with D perhaps matching TRBD1 (5 bases). The CDR3 is 14 residues long. The germline V gene has CDR1 SGHRS and CDR2 YFSETQ. V was pared by 3 bases and J by 1 base, with 10 bases between. The CDR3: CASSWGGENTEAFF. In DNA, the CDR3 is TGCGCCAGCAGCTGGGGCGGTGAGAACACTGAAGCTTTCTTT. The full variable domain, in which reference TRBV5-1 and TRBJ1-1 provide the parts outside the CDR3, is KAGVTQTPRYLIKTRGQQVTLSCSPISGHRSVSWYQQTPGQGLQFLFEYFSETQRNKGNFPGRFSGRQFSNSRSEMNVSTLELGDSALYLCASSWGGENTEAFFGQGTRLTVV.

The CDR3 reads CASSWTGTRANEQFF. The CDR3 DNA reads TGTGCCAGCAGCTGGACCGGGACTCGCGCCAATGAGCAGTTCTTC. The chain has TRBV7-8 and TRBJ2-1; TRBD2 is a possible D gene (6 bases). Germline lookup yields CDR1 SGHVS and CDR2 FQNEAQ. The CDR3 loop spans 15 amino acids. V shed 4 bases and J shed 6 bases, with 16 bases lying between them.